This T cell receptor beta chain stems from a study of blood T cell repertoires in COVID-19. Study details: The samples span acute and convalescent COVID-19 from the United States, Italy and Spain.

There are 12 residues in the CDR3. Trimming removed 3 bases at V and 3 bases at J, with 6 bases between. In germline, CDR1 is WSHSY, CDR2 SAAADI. This table comes from immunoSEQ multiplex PCR, and its TCRdb copy is limited to in-frame clones, with some not included. The sample lists about 150,000 clones, roughly 81% occurring once. This clone was recorded a few times. This sequence originates from a woman of 80 years or more with COVID-19, enrolled during active disease. The rearrangement links TRBV10-2 to TRBJ2-7; unclear D gene. The sequencing input was peripheral blood. This CDR3 reads CASSDKFYEQYF. The CDR3 nucleotides are TGCGCCAGCAGTGACAAATTCTACGAGCAGTACTTC.